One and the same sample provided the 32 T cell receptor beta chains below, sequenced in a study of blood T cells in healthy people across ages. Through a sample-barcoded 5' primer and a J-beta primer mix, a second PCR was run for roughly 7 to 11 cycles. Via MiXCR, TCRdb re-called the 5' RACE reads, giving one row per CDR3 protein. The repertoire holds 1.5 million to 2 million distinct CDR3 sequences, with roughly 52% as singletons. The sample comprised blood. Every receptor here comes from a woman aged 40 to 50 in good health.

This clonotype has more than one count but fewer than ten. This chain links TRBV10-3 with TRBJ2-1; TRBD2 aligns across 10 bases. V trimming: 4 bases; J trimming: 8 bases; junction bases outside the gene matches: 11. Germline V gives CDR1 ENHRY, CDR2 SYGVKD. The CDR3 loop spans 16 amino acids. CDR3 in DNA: TGTGCCATCAGTGGACCCGGGACTAGCGTTACAGATGAGCAGTTCTTC. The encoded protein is CAISGPGTSVTDEQFF.

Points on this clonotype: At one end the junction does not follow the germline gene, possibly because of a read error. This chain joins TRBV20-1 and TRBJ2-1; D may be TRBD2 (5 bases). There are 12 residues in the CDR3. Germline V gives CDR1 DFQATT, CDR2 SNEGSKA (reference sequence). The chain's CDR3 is CSPLRRAGERFF. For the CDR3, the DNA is TGCAGTCCGCTCCGAAGGGCGGGTGAGCGGTTCTTC.

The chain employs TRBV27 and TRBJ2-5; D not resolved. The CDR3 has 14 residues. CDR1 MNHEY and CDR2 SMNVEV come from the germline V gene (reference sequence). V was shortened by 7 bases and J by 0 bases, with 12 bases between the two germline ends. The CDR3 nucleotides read TGTGCCAGCATGAAAGGGTGGGACCAAGAGACCCAGTACTTC. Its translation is CASMKGWDQETQYF.

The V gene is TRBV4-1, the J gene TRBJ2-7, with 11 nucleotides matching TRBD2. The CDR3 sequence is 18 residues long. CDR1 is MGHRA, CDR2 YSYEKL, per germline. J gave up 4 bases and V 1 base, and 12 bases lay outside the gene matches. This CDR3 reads CASSQGRLLAGVEYEQYF. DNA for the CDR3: TGCGCCAGCAGCCAAGGCCGCTTACTAGCGGGGGTGGAATACGAGCAGTACTTC.

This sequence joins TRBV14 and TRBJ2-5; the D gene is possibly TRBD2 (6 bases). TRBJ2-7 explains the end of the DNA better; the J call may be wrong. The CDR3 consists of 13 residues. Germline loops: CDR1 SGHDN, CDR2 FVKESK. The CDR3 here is CASSQIWGGEQYF. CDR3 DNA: TGTGCCAGCAGCCAGATCTGGGGAGGCGAGCAGTACTTC.

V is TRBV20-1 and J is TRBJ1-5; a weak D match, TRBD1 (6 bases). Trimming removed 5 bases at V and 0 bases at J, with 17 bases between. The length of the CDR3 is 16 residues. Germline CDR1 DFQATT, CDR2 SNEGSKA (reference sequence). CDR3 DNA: TGCAGTGCTCCCCTTGGGGGGCAGGTTAGCAATCAGCCCCAGCATTTT. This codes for CSAPLGGQVSNQPQHF.

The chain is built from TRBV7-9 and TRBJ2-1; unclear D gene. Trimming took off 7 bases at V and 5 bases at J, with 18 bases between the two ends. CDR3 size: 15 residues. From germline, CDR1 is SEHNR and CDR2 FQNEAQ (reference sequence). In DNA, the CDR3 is TGTGCCAGCACCGACGTTCTGGGCCTAAACAATGAGCAGTTCTTC. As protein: CASTDVLGLNNEQFF.

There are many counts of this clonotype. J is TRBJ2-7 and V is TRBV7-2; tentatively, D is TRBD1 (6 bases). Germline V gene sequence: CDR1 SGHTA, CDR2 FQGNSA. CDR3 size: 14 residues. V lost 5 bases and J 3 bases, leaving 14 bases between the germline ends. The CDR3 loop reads CASSLGTLFYEQYF. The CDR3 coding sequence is TGTGCCAGCAGCCTCGGGACACTATTCTACGAGCAGTACTTC.

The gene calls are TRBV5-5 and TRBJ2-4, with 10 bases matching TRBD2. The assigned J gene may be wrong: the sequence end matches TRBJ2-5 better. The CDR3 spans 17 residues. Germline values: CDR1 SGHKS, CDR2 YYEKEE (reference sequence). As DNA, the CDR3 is TGTGCCAGCAGCCCGATAGCGGGGGGATTACGAAAAGAGACCCAGTACTTC. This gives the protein CASSPIAGGLRKETQYF.

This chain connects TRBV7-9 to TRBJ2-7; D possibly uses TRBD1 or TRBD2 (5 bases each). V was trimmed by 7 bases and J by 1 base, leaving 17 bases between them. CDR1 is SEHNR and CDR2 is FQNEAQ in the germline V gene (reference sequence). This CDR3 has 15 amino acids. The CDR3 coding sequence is TGTGCCAGCATCACCGGGGCCCGCCCATCCTACGAGCAGTACTTC. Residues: CASITGARPSYEQYF.

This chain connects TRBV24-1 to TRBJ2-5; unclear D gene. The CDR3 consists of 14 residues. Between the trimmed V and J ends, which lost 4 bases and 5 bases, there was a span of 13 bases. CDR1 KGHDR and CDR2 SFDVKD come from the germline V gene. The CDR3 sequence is CATSDPAPFETQYF. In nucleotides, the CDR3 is TGTGCCACCAGTGACCCCGCGCCCTTCGAGACCCAGTACTTC.

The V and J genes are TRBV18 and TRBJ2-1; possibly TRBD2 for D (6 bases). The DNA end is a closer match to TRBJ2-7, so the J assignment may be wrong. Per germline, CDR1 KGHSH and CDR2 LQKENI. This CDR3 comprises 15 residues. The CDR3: CASSPMGLTNNEQYF. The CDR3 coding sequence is TGTGCCAGCTCACCAATGGGACTCACTAACAATGAGCAGTACTTC.

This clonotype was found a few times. CDR3 nucleotide sequence: TGTGCCAGCAGTCCGCGTGGGCATCAGCCCCAGCATTTT. Translation gives CASSPRGHQPQHF. The chain uses TRBV12-3 or TRBV12-4 and TRBJ1-5; no clear D. The CDR3 has 13 residues. Trimming removed 5 bases from V and 5 bases from J, with 10 bases in between.

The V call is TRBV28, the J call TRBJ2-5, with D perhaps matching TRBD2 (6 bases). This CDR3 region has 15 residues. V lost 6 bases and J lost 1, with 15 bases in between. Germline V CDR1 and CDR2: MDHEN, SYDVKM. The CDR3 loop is CASSPGGSRQETQYF. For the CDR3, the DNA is TGTGCCAGCAGCCCTGGGGGGAGCCGCCAAGAGACCCAGTACTTC.

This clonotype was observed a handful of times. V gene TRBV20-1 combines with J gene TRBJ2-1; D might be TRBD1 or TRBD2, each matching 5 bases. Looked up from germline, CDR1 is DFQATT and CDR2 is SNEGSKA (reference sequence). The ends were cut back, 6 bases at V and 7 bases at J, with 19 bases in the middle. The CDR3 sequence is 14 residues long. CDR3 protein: CSATTPTEGNEQFF. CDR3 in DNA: TGCAGTGCCACCACCCCGACAGAGGGAAATGAGCAGTTCTTC.

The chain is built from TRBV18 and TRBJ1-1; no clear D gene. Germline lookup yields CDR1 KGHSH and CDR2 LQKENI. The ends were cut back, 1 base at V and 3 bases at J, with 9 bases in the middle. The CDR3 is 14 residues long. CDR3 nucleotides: TGTGCCAGCTCACCACTGGACGGCGACACTGAAGCTTTCTTT. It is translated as CASSPLDGDTEAFF.

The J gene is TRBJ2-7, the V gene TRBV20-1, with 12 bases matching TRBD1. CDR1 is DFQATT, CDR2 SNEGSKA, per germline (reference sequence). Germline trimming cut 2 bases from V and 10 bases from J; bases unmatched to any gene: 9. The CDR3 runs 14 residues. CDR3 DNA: TGCAGTGCTAGAAGTAGGGGACAGGGGGCTGGACAGTACTTC. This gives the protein CSARSRGQGAGQYF.

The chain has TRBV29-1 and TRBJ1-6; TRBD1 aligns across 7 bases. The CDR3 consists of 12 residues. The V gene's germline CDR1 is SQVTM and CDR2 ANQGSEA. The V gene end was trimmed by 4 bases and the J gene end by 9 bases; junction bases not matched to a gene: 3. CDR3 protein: CSVGQGTSPLHF. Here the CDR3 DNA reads TGCAGCGTTGGACAGGGTACTTCACCCCTCCACTTT.

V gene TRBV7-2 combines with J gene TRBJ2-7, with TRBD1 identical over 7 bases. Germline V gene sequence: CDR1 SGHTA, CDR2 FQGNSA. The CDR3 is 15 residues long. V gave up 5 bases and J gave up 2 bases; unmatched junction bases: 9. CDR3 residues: CASSQHGTATYEQYF. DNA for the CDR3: TGTGCCAGCAGCCAGCACGGGACAGCGACCTACGAGCAGTACTTC.

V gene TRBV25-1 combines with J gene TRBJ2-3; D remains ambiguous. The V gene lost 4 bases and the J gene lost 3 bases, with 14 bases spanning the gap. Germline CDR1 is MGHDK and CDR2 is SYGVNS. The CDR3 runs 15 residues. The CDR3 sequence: CASSAADGYTDTQYF. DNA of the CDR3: TGTGCCAGCAGTGCCGCGGACGGATATACAGATACGCAGTATTTT.

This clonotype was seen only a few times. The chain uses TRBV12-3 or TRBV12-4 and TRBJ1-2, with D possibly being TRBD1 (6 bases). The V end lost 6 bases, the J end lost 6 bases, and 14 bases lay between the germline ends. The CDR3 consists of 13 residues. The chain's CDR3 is CASSQWGGDGYTF. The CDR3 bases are TGTGCCAGCAGCCAATGGGGGGGCGATGGCTACACCTTC.

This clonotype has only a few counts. CDR3 sequence (DNA): TGTGCCAGCAGCCAGATGGGCGAAAACTATGGCTACACCTTC. Translation: CASSQMGENYGYTF. The chain carries TRBV14 and TRBJ1-2; no definite D call. The CDR3 is 14 amino acids. CDR1 is SGHDN and CDR2 is FVKESK in the germline V gene. V gave up 3 bases and J gave up 2 bases, with 10 bases separating them.

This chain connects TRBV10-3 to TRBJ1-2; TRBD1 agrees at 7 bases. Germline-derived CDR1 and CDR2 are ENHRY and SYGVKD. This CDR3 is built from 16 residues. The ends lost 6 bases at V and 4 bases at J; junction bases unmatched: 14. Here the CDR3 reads CAIRRTGVESSYGYTF. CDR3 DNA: TGTGCCATCAGACGGACAGGCGTCGAGTCCTCCTATGGCTACACCTTC.

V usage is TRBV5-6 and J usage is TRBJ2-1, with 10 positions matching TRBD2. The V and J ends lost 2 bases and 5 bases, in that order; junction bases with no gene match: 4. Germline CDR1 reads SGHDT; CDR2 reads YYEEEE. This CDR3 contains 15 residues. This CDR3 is CASSLLAGIHNEQFF. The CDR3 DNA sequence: TGTGCCAGCAGCTTACTAGCGGGGATCCACAATGAGCAGTTCTTC.

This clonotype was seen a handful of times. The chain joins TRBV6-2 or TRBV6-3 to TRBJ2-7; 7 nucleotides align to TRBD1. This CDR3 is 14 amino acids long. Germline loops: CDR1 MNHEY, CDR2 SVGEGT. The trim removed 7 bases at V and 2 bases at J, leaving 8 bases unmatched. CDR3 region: CASTVTGWAYEQYF. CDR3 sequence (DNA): TGTGCCAGCACCGTGACAGGGTGGGCCTACGAGCAGTACTTC.

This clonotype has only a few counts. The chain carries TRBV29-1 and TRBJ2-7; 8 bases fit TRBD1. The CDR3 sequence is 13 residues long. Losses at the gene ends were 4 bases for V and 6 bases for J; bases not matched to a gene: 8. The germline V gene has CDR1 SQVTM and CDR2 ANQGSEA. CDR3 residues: CSVADRGSREQYF. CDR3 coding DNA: TGCAGCGTTGCCGACAGGGGCTCGCGCGAGCAGTACTTC.

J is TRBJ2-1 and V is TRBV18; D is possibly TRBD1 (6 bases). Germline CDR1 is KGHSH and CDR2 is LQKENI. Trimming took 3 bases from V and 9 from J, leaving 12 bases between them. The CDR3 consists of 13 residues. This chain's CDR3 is CASSPGRGFEQFF. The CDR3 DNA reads TGTGCCAGCTCACCTGGCAGGGGTTTTGAGCAGTTCTTC.

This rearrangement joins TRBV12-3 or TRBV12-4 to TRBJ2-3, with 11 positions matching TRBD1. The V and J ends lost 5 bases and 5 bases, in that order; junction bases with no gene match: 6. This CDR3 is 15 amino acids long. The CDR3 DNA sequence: TGTGCCAGCAGTCCGGACAGGGGGCTAAAAGATACGCAGTATTTT. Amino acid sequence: CASSPDRGLKDTQYF.

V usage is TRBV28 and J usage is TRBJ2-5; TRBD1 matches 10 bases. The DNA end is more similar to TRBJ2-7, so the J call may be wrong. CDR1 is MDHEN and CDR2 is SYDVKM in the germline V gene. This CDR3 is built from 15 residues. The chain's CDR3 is CASSPSWTGGYEQYF. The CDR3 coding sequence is TGTGCCAGCAGTCCTTCTTGGACAGGGGGTTACGAGCAGTACTTC.

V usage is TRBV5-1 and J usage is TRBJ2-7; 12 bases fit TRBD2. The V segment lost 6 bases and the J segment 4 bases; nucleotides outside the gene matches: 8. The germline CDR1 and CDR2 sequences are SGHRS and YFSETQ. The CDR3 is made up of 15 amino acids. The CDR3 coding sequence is TGCGCCAGCAACCCACGGGGGACTAGCGGGTACGAGCAGTACTTC. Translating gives CASNPRGTSGYEQYF. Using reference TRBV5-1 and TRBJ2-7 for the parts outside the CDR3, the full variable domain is KAGVTQTPRYLIKTRGQQVTLSCSPISGHRSVSWYQQTPGQGLQFLFEYFSETQRNKGNFPGRFSGRQFSNSRSEMNVSTLELGDSALYLCASNPRGTSGYEQYFGPGTRLTVT.

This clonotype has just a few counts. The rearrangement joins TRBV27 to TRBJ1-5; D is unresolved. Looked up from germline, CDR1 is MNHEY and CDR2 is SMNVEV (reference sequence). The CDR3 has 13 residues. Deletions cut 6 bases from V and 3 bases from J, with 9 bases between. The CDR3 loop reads CASSLHPNQPQHF. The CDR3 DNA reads TGTGCCAGCAGCCTTCACCCCAATCAGCCCCAGCATTTT.

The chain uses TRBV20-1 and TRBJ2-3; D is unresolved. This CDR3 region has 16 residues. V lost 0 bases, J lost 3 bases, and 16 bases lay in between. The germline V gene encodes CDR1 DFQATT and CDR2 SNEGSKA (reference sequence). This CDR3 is CSARDRASLRTDTQYF. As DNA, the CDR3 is TGCAGTGCTAGAGATCGTGCTAGTCTTCGGACAGATACGCAGTATTTT.